A selection of T cell receptor beta chains follows, all from one sample in a study of blood T cell repertoires in COVID-19. Sequencing was performed with immunoSEQ multiplex PCR; in TCRdb, only in-frame clones are kept and a portion is missing. The sample records tens of thousands of clones, roughly 87% being singletons. The sequencing sample was made of peripheral blood. The receptor source for this set is a man between 60 and 70 years old with active COVID-19. CDR3s leave out the opening cysteine and the closing phenylalanine or tryptophan. The order of the fields is CDR3 length, clone size, V gene, CDR3 protein. Expanded clones are given a class, and other clones once, few, many or no size at all.

12	-	TRBV11-3	ASSFFGTGYGYT
13	few	TRBV7-8	ASSPRGVGVYEQY
12	few	TRBV20-1	SASRQGLSYEQY
14	-	TRBV4-1	ASSSGQALGQETQY
17	-	TRBV24-1	ATSDSLDGDSSGPNTQY
14	-	TRBV5-1	ASSVKEVSSGNTIY
9	once	TRBV5-6	ASSQYYEQY
11	-	TRBV13	ASSLTGTDTQY
12	-	TRBV2	ASTRHSNTGELF
16	-	TRBV5-5	ASSLGTGGRPSYQPQH
10	-	TRBV5-1	ASRLDADTQY
13	few	TRBV7-7	ASSLGAGGSYEQY
13	-	TRBV6-6	ASSYRAGASYEQY
13	-	TRBV7-9	ASSLRQGAGEKLF
11	-	TRBV5-8	ASSTGTRGTQY
13	once	TRBV5-5	ASSPGTENTGELF
12	-	TRBV5-1	ASIPYGAGQPQH
12	-	TRBV6-6	ASSYPEEGSPLH
16	once	TRBV19	ASSMVNRGYSGANVLT
14	-	TRBV18	ASSPRAGMSSYEQY
14	-	TRBV9	ASSVGQGMNTGELF
14	-	TRBV19	ATFNRGLSSYNEQF
11	-	TRBV5-5	ASSPGGYYGYT
14	-	TRBV11-2	ASSLFPQGAQDTQY
12	-	TRBV11-3	ASSTGTGTGELF
14	-	TRBV10-3	AIRGGQGVNTGELF
14	-	TRBV5-1	ASSLMGGGGTYEQY
11	-	TRBV6-1	ASSETGGYGYT
13	-	TRBV6-5	ASRAGPTSTMKQF
12	-	TRBV7-2	ASSLSVPGSPLH
12	-	TRBV6-5	ASGRTGARAEAF
12	-	TRBV6-5	ASSYGRERGEQY
13	-	TRBV6-1	ASSEGPAVMYEQY
13	once	TRBV30	AWSASQGANSPLH
13	few	TRBV9	ASNQQGSYNSPLH
11	few	TRBV29-1	SVARTGSNEQY
13	once	TRBV3-1/TRBV3-2	ASSTDRGSGNTIY
12	-	TRBV5-1	ASSLAGGTYEQY
12	-	TRBV11-3	ASSPGTGNYEQY
13	-	TRBV5-3	ARSTGSANTGELF
15	-	TRBV10-3	AISSGAWDRGVGEQF